What follows are 18 T cell receptor beta chains derived from one specimen sequenced in a study of blood T cell repertoires in COVID-19. Profiling relied on immunoSEQ multiplex PCR, and the TCRdb table lists in-frame clones only, not all of them. In the table there are tens of thousands of clones, roughly 86% of which are singletons. Sequenced: peripheral blood. The receptor set was obtained from a man in his sixties with active or convalescent COVID-19.

The rearrangement uses TRBV3-1 (or the pseudogene TRBV3-2) and TRBJ1-4; 8 nucleotides agree with TRBD1. This CDR3 has 12 residues. The V gene end was trimmed by 5 bases and the J gene end by 10 bases; junction bases not matched to a gene: 3. CDR1 is LGHDT and CDR2 is YNNKEL in the germline V gene (reference sequence). The CDR3 region is CASSSDRVKLFF. The CDR3 DNA reads as TGTGCCAGCAGCTCGGACAGGGTAAAACTGTTTTTT.

This chain links TRBV11-3 with TRBJ2-1, with TRBD2 as a possible D gene (5 bases). The germline gives CDR1 SGHNT, CDR2 YENEEA. The CDR3 runs to 15 residues. V was cut by 4 bases and J by 7 bases, with 17 bases left in between. The chain's CDR3 is CASSSRGLGLNEQFF. Written as DNA, the CDR3 is TGTGCCAGCAGCTCCCGAGGGCTTGGGTTAAATGAGCAGTTCTTC.

V usage is TRBV7-2 and J usage is TRBJ2-3; tentative D call: TRBD1 (6 bases). Per the germline V gene, CDR1 is SGHTA and CDR2 is FQGNSA. V shed 5 bases and J shed 2 bases, with 11 bases lying between them. CDR3 length: 14 amino acids. CDR3: CASSPRGTTDTQYF. The CDR3 nucleotides read TGTGCCAGCAGCCCGAGGGGGACCACAGATACGCAGTATTTT.

This clone was seen more than once but under ten times. V usage is TRBV3-1 (or the pseudogene TRBV3-2) and J usage is TRBJ1-5; D gene ambiguous. V lost 0 bases to trimming and J lost 4 bases, with 7 bases between them. The CDR3 is 14 residues long. Germline V gene data show CDR1 as LGHDT and CDR2 as YNNKEL (reference sequence). CDR3 region: CASSQDPGNQPQHF. The CDR3 DNA reads as TGTGCCAGCAGCCAAGATCCGGGTAATCAGCCCCAGCATTTT.

This chain connects TRBV3-1 (or the pseudogene TRBV3-2) to TRBJ2-3; 9 nucleotides line up with TRBD2. V shed 5 bases, J shed 2 bases, and the junction held 20 bases outside the gene matches. The CDR3 covers 20 residues. Per germline, CDR1 LGHDT and CDR2 YNNKEL (reference sequence). CDR3 nucleotides: TGTGCCAGCAGCGCCAACGGGGAGGCGGGGGGGCCGGGATTCACAGATACGCAGTATTTT. It codes for CASSANGEAGGPGFTDTQYF.

The J gene is TRBJ2-7, the V gene TRBV7-6, with 8 bases matching TRBD2. CDR1 and CDR2 (germline): SGHVS, FNYEAQ. V dropped 1 base and J dropped 0; count of bases not matched to a gene: 2. The CDR3 length is 15 residues. CDR3 sequence reads: CASSLELAASYEQYF. CDR3 nucleotide sequence: TGTGCCAGCAGCTTAGAACTAGCGGCCTCCTACGAGCAGTACTTC.

The rearrangement links TRBV4-2 to TRBJ2-4; no clear D gene. V shed 1 base and J shed 0 bases, with 10 bases lying between them. The CDR3 sequence is 16 residues long. Germline V gene lookup returns CDR1 LGHNA and CDR2 YNFKEQ. As DNA, the CDR3 is TGTGCCAGCAGCCAAGTGGAGCTACTAGCCAAAAACATTCAGTACTTC. Translating gives CASSQVELLAKNIQYF.

The chain has TRBV5-3 and TRBJ1-2; a possible D gene is TRBD1 (6 bases). TRBV5-3 is sorted into the ORF group, with uncertain function. This CDR3 region has 14 residues. V lost 0 bases and J lost 8, with 14 bases in between. The CDR3 nucleotides read TGTGCCAGAAGCTTGGGCGGGGGCTGGCAGGGCTACACCTTC. This sequence encodes CARSLGGGWQGYTF.

The chain is built from TRBV20-1 and TRBJ2-6, with 7 bases that match TRBD1. The ends lost 3 bases at V and 2 bases at J; junction bases unmatched: 4. CDR1 DFQATT and CDR2 SNEGSKA come from the germline V gene (reference sequence). The CDR3 sequence is 15 residues long. The chain's CDR3 is CSASFQGAGANVLTF. The CDR3 DNA follows: TGCAGTGCTAGTTTCCAGGGGGCTGGGGCCAACGTCCTGACTTTC.

This clone was recorded only once. The chain joins TRBV10-3 to TRBJ2-5; no definite D call. There are 12 residues in the CDR3. The V gene lost 3 bases and the J gene lost 5 bases, with 7 bases spanning the gap. Germline V gives CDR1 ENHRY, CDR2 SYGVKD. This CDR3 reads CAISDQAETQYF. The CDR3 DNA is TGTGCCATCAGTGACCAGGCGGAGACCCAGTACTTC.

The chain has TRBV5-1 and TRBJ2-1; 14 nucleotides line up with TRBD2. The CDR3 extends over 16 amino acids. From germline, CDR1 is SGHRS and CDR2 YFSETQ. With V trimmed by 4 bases and J by 7 bases, 7 bases remained unmatched. The CDR3 protein is CASSPAGLAGVNEQFF. The CDR3 DNA reads as TGCGCCAGCAGCCCGGCGGGACTAGCGGGAGTAAATGAGCAGTTCTTC. Together with reference TRBV5-1 and TRBJ2-1, the CDR3 gives the full variable domain: KAGVTQTPRYLIKTRGQQVTLSCSPISGHRSVSWYQQTPGQGLQFLFEYFSETQRNKGNFPGRFSGRQFSNSRSEMNVSTLELGDSALYLCASSPAGLAGVNEQFFGPGTRLTVL.

The chain joins TRBV9 to TRBJ1-4; D not resolved. V was shortened by 4 bases and J by 5 bases, with 18 bases between the two germline ends. This CDR3 has 16 residues. Germline values: CDR1 SGDLS, CDR2 YYNGEE. The chain's CDR3 is CASSFAGVRENEKLFF. The CDR3 DNA reads as TGTGCCAGCAGCTTCGCTGGGGTGAGGGAAAATGAAAAACTGTTTTTT.

Concerning this clone: Compared with germline, one end of the junction differs, possibly owing to a read error. The gene calls are TRBV28 and TRBJ1-1, with D possibly TRBD1 on 5 matching bases. Germline V gene lookup returns CDR1 MDHEN and CDR2 SYDVKM. This CDR3 spans 12 amino acids. Here the CDR3 reads CASSLQGGFSGF. As DNA, the CDR3 is TGTGCCAGCAGTTTACAGGGAGGGTTCAGTGGCTTT. Full variable domain (missing parts from reference TRBV28 and TRBJ1-1): DVKVTQSSRYLVKRTGEKVFLECVQDMDHENMFWYRQDPGLGLRLIYFSYDVKMKEKGDIPEGYSVSREKKERFSLILESASTNQTSMYLCASSLQGGFSGFGQGTRLTVV.

A single count supports this clone. CDR3 nucleotide sequence: TGTGCCAGCAGTCCTACCGGGAGCAATCAGCCCCAGCATTTT. Amino acid sequence: CASSPTGSNQPQHF. The chain joins TRBV7-2 to TRBJ1-5, with unresolved D. The ends were cut back, 6 bases at V and 1 base at J, with 10 bases in the middle. CDR1 SGHTA and CDR2 FQGNSA come from the germline V gene. The CDR3 covers 14 residues.

This clone was observed once. This chain connects TRBV11-3 to TRBJ2-1; 10 nucleotides line up with TRBD1. V lost 5 bases to trimming and J lost 4 bases; unmatched junction nucleotides: 5. The CDR3 has 15 residues. Germline V CDR1 and CDR2: SGHNT, YENEEA. The CDR3, as DNA: TGTGCCAGCAGCCGCAGACAGGGGGCTTACAATGAGCAGTTCTTC. Translation gives CASSRRQGAYNEQFF.

This clone was seen only once. V is TRBV5-1 and J is TRBJ1-1; D gene uncertain. V lost 1 base to trimming and J lost 1 base, with 5 bases between them. Germline V gene lookup returns CDR1 SGHRS and CDR2 YFSETQ. This CDR3 spans 13 amino acids. CDR3 protein: CASSLRGNTEAFF. CDR3 in DNA: TGCGCCAGCAGCTTGCGGGGGAACACTGAAGCTTTCTTT. The whole variable domain, filled in from reference TRBV5-1 and TRBJ1-1, reads KAGVTQTPRYLIKTRGQQVTLSCSPISGHRSVSWYQQTPGQGLQFLFEYFSETQRNKGNFPGRFSGRQFSNSRSEMNVSTLELGDSALYLCASSLRGNTEAFFGQGTRLTVV.

V gene TRBV10-2 combines with J gene TRBJ2-7, with TRBD2 matching 9 bases. Germline trimming cut 8 bases from V and 3 bases from J; bases unmatched to any gene: 11. CDR1 and CDR2 from the germline V gene are WSHSY and SAAADI. The CDR3 is 15 residues long. CDR3 bases: TGCGCCAGCGGAGAGGGGACTAGCCTTGACTACGAGCAGTACTTC. It encodes CASGEGTSLDYEQYF.

The V and J genes are TRBV7-2 and TRBJ1-1; tentative D call: TRBD1 (5 bases). Germline CDR1 SGHTA, CDR2 FQGNSA. CDR3 length: 14 amino acids. V was trimmed by 5 bases and J by 1 base, leaving 11 bases between them. Here the CDR3 reads CASSPRQQNTEAFF. The CDR3 nucleotides read TGTGCCAGCAGCCCCCGACAGCAGAACACTGAAGCTTTCTTT. The full variable domain, completed using reference TRBV7-2 and TRBJ1-1, is GAGVSQSPSNKVTEKGKDVELRCDPISGHTALYWYRQSLGQGLEFLIYFQGNSAPDKSGLPSDRFSAERTGGSVSTLTIQRTQQEDSAVYLCASSPRQQNTEAFFGQGTRLTVV.